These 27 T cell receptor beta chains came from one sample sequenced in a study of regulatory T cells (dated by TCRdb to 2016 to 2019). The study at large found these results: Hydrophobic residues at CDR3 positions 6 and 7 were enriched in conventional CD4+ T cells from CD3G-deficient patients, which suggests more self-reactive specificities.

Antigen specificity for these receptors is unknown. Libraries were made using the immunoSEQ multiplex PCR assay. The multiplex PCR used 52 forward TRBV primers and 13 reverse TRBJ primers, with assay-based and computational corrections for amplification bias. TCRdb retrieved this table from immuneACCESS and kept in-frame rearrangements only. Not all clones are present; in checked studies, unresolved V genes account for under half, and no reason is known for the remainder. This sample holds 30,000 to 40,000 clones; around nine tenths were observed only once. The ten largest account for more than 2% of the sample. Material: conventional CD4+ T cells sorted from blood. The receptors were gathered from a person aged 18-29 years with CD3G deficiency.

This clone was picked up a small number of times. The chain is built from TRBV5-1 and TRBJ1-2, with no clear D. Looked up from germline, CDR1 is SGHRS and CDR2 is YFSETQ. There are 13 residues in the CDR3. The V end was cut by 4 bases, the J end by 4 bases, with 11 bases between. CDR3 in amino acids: CASSTEGSYGYTF. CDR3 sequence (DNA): TGCGCCAGCAGCACAGAGGGTTCCTATGGCTACACCTTC.

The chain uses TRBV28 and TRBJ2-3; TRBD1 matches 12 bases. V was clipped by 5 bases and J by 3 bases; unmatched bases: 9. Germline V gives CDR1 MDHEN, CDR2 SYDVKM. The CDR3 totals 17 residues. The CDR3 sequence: CASSGGGQGARTDTQYF. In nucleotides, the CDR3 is TGTGCCAGCAGTGGAGGGGGACAGGGGGCACGAACAGATACGCAGTATTTT.

The chain's CDR3 is CASSLAGRWDEQFF. CDR3 DNA: TGCGCCAGCAGCTTGGCGGGCCGGTGGGATGAGCAGTTCTTC. The V and J genes are TRBV5-1 and TRBJ2-1; the D is unclear. V dropped 0 bases and J dropped 8 bases, with 12 bases sitting between them. The CDR3 totals 14 residues. Germline loops: CDR1 SGHRS, CDR2 YFSETQ.

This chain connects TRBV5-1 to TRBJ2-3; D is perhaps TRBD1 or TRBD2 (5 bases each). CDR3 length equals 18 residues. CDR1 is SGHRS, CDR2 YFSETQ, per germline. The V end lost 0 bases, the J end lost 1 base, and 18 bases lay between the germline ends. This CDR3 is CASSLGGAASGRTDTQYF. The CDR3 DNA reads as TGCGCCAGCAGCTTGGGGGGAGCAGCTTCGGGACGCACAGATACGCAGTATTTT.

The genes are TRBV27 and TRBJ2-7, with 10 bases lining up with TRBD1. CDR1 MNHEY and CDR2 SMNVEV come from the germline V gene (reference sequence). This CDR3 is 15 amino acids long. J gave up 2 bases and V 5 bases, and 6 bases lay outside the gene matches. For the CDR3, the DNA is TGTGCCAGCAGTGCCCGACAGGGGGCCACCTACGAGCAGTACTTC. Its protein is CASSARQGATYEQYF.

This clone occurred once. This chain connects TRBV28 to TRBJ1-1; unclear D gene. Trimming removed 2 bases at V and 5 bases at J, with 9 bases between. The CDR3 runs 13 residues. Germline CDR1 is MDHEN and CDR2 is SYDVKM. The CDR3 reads CASSLEGGTEAFF. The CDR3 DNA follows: TGTGCCAGCAGTTTAGAGGGTGGGACTGAAGCTTTCTTT.

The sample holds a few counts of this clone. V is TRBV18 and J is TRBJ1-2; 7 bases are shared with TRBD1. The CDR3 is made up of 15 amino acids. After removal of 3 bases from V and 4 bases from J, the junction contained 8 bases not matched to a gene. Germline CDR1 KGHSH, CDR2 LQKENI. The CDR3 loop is CASSPDGGQPYGYTF. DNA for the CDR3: TGTGCCAGCTCACCGGACGGGGGACAGCCCTATGGCTACACCTTC.

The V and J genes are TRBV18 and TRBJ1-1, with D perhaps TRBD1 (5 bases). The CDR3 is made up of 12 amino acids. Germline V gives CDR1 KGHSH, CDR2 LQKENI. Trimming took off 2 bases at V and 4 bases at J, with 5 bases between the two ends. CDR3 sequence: CASSPGTTEAFF. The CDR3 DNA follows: TGTGCCAGCTCACCAGGGACCACTGAAGCTTTCTTT. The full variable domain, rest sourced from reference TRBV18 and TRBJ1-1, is NAGVMQNPRHLVRRRGQEARLRCSPMKGHSHVYWYRQLPEEGLKFMVYLQKENIIDESGMPKERFSAEFPKEGPSILRIQQVVRGDSAAYFCASSPGTTEAFFGQGTRLTVV.

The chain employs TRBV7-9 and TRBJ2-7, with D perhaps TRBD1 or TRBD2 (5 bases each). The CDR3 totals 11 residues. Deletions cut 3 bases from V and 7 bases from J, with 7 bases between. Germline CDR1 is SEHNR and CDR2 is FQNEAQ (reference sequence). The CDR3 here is CASSLRGEQYF. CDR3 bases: TGTGCCAGCAGCTTGAGGGGTGAGCAGTACTTC.

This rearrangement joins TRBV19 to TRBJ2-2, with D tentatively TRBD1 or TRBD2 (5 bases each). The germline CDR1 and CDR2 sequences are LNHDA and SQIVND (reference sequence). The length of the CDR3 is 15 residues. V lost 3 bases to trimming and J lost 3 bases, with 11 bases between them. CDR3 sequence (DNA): TGTGCCAGTAGTATTGGGGGACCTTACACCGGGGAGCTGTTTTTT. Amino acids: CASSIGGPYTGELFF.

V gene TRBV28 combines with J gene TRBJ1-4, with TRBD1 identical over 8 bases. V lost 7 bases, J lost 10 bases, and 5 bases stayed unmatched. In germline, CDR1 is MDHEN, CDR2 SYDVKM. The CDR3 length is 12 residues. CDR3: CASTDRVGKLFF. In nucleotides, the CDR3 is TGTGCCAGCACGGACAGGGTAGGAAAACTGTTTTTT.

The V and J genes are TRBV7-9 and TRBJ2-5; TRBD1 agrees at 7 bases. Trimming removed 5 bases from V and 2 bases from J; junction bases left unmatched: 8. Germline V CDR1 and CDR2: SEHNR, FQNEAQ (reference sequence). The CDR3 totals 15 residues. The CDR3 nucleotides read TGTGCCAGCAGCCGGAGCCGGGGACAGCAAGAGACCCAGTACTTC. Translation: CASSRSRGQQETQYF.

The CDR3 here is CASSPLGNSGGETQYF. The CDR3 DNA reads as TGTGCCAGCAGCCCCCTCGGGAATTCTGGGGGAGAGACCCAGTACTTC. The chain uses TRBV7-9 and TRBJ2-5, with D perhaps given as TRBD1 or TRBD2 (5 bases each). This CDR3 region has 16 residues. The V end was cut by 5 bases, the J end by 4 bases, with 20 bases between. Germline-derived CDR1 and CDR2 are SEHNR and FQNEAQ (reference sequence).

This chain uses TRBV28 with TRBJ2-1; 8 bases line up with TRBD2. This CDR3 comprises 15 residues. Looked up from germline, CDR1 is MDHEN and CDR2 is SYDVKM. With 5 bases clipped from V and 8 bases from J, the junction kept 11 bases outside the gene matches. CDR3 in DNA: TGTGCCAGCAGTAACCCGGGACTAGGGAGGGATGAGCAGTTCTTC. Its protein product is CASSNPGLGRDEQFF.

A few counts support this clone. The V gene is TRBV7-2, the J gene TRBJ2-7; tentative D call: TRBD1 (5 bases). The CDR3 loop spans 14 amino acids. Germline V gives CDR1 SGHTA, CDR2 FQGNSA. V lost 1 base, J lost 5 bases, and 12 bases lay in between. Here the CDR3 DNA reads TGTGCCAGCAGCTTAGGCGGCAGGGCCCACGAGCAGTACTTC. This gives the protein CASSLGGRAHEQYF.

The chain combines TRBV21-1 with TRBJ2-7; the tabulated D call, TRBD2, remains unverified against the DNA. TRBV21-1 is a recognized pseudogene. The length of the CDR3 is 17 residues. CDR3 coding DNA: TGTGCCAGCAGCAAATGCTTGCCGGAGCGGGGGTCCTACGAGCAGTACTTC. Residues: CASSKCLPERGSYEQYF.

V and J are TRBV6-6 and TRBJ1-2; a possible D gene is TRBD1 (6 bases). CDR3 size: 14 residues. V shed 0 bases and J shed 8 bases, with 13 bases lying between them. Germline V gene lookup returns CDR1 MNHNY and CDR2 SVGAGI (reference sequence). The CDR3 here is CASSYSAGAGGYTF. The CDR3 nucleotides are TGTGCCAGCAGTTACTCGGCAGGGGCAGGGGGCTACACCTTC.

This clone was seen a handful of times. CDR3 loop: CASSLREGLGYEQYF. The CDR3 bases are TGTGCCAGCAGCCTCCGGGAGGGGTTGGGCTACGAGCAGTACTTC. This sequence joins TRBV7-8 and TRBJ2-7, with 8 bases that match TRBD2. Per the germline V gene, CDR1 is SGHVS and CDR2 is FQNEAQ. V lost 5 bases and J lost 3; bases outside the gene matches: 9. The CDR3 spans 15 residues.

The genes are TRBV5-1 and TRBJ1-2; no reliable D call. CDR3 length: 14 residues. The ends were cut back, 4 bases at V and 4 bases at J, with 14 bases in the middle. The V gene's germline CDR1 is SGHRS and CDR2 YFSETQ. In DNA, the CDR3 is TGCGCCAGCAGCCCGAGGACCGATTCCTATGGCTACACCTTC. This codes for CASSPRTDSYGYTF.

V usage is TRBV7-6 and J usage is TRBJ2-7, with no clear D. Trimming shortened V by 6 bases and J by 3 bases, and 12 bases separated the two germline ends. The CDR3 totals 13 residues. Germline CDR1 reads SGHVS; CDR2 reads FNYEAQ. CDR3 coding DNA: TGTGCCAGCAGTTGGGCGGCCGGCTACGAGCAGTACTTC. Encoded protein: CASSWAAGYEQYF.

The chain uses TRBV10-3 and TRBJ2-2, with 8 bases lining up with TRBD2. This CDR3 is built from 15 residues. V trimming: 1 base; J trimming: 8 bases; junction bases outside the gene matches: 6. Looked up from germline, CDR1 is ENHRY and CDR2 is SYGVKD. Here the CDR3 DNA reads TGTGCCATCAGTGAGTTCGCGAGCGGGAGAGGGGAGCTGTTTTTT. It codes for CAISEFASGRGELFF.

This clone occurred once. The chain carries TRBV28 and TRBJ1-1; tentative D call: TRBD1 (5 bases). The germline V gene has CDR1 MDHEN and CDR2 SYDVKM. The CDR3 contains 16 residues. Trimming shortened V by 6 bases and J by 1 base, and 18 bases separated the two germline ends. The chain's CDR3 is CASSPGQGVANTEAFF. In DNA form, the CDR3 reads TGTGCCAGCAGCCCAGGGCAGGGAGTAGCGAACACTGAAGCTTTCTTT.

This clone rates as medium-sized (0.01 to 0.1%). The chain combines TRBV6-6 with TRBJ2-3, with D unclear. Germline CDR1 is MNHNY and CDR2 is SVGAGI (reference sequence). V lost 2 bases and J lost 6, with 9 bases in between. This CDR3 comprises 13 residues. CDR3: CASSYRLEDTQYF. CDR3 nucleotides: TGTGCCAGCAGTTACCGCTTAGAGGATACGCAGTATTTT.

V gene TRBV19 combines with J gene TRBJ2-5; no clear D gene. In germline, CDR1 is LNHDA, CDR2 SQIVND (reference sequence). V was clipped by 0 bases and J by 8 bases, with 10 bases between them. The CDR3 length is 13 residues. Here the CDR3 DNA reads TGTGCCAGTAGTATAGATCTCGGTAGTACCCAGTACTTC. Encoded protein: CASSIDLGSTQYF.

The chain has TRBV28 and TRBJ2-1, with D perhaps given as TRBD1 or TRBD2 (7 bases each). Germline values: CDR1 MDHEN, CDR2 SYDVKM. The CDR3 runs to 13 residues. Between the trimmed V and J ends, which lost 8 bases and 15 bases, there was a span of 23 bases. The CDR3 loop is CASLSTGTGGWFF. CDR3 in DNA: TGTGCCAGCCTTTCGACAGGGACGGGAGGCTGGTTCTTC.

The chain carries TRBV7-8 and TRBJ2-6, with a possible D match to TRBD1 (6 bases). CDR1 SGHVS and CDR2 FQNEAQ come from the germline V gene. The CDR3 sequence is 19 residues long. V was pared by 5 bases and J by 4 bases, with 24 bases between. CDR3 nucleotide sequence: TGTGCCAGCAGCGCCTTCCAGTCGCTTAGGGGGACCGGGGCCAACGTCCTGACTTTC. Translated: CASSAFQSLRGTGANVLTF.

The CDR3 nucleotides read TGTGCCAGCAGCGTAATGGTGTATCGGGCTAGCGGGATTCATTACAATGAGCAGTTCTTC. Protein sequence: CASSVMVYRASGIHYNEQFF. The chain is built from TRBV9 and TRBJ2-1; 9 nucleotides line up with TRBD2. Germline CDR1 SGDLS, CDR2 YYNGEE. This CDR3 has 20 amino acids. V lost 1 base, J lost 4 bases, and 18 bases stayed unmatched.